This T cell receptor beta chain emerged from a study of blood T cells in healthy people across ages. Study findings and constraints: Samples with more naive T cells showed higher observed beta diversity.

CDR1 and CDR2 (germline): MDHEN, SYDVKM. Trimming took off 6 bases at V and 0 bases at J, with 5 bases between the two ends. This CDR3 is built from 13 residues. Note on this clonotype: What it binds is not known.

The authors ran a second PCR of roughly 6 to 11 cycles using a sample-barcoded 5' primer and a J-beta primer mix. TCRdb called the 5' RACE reads again in MiXCR, with one record for every CDR3 protein. Here the sample spans almost 1 million distinct CDR3 sequences, 45% to 60% being singletons. The chain is built from TRBV28 and TRBJ2-2; D unclear. Sequences were obtained from blood. The TCR was taken from an older woman in good health. The CDR3 protein is CASRNTNTGELFF. In DNA, the CDR3 is TGTGCCAGCAGAAATACGAACACCGGGGAGCTGTTTTTT.